Listed below are T cell receptor beta chains from one sample, sequenced in a study of shared clonotypes between healthy human individuals. Data came from immunoSEQ multiplex PCR; TCRdb stores just in-frame clones and leaves some out. The profile shows 2.5 million or so clones, approximately 90% of them singletons. The sample comprised naive CD4+ T cells sorted from blood. The receptors here all came from a man between 18 and 29 years old in good health. Each CDR3 is given with its conserved first and last residue. Fields, in order: clone size, D gene, J gene, V gene, CDR3 DNA, CDR3 protein. The D gene is left open where the match is weak. The size field is filled for only some rows; it gives once, few, many or a size class.

clone_size: -
d_call: -
j_call: TRBJ2-7
v_call: TRBV7-9
cdr3_nt: TGTGCCAGCAGCTCGTCCGGGACGCTCTACGAGCAGTACTTC
cdr3_aa: CASSSSGTLYEQYF

clone_size: -
d_call: -
j_call: TRBJ2-3
v_call: TRBV4-2
cdr3_nt: TGTGCCAGCAGCCAGGAGCGATATAGCACAGATACGCAGTATTTT
cdr3_aa: CASSQERYSTDTQYF

clone_size: -
d_call: TRBD2
j_call: TRBJ2-7
v_call: TRBV6-1
cdr3_nt: TGTGCCAGCATCCCGGGACTAGCGGGGGGCTCGGCGTACTTC
cdr3_aa: CASIPGLAGGSAYF

clone_size: -
d_call: -
j_call: TRBJ2-1
v_call: TRBV18
cdr3_nt: TGTGCCAGCTCACCACCGGGGGACAATGAGCAGTTCTTC
cdr3_aa: CASSPPGDNEQFF

clone_size: -
d_call: TRBD1
j_call: TRBJ1-1
v_call: TRBV5-6
cdr3_nt: TGTGCCAGCAGCCCCTTGGGACAGGGGGACACTGAAGCTTTCTTT
cdr3_aa: CASSPLGQGDTEAFF

clone_size: once
d_call: -
j_call: TRBJ1-4
v_call: TRBV5-4
cdr3_nt: TGTGCCAGCAGCTTGGGAGACAGGAATAATGAAAAACTGTTTTTT
cdr3_aa: CASSLGDRNNEKLFF

clone_size: -
d_call: -
j_call: TRBJ1-6
v_call: TRBV9
cdr3_nt: TGTGCCAGCAGCGTAGAGGGGGGTACCTATTCACCCCTCCACTTT
cdr3_aa: CASSVEGGTYSPLHF

clone_size: -
d_call: TRBD2
j_call: TRBJ2-1
v_call: TRBV13
cdr3_nt: TGTGCCAGCAGGCAAGCGGGAGAGGTATTCAATGAGCAGTTCTTC
cdr3_aa: CASRQAGEVFNEQFF

clone_size: -
d_call: -
j_call: TRBJ1-2
v_call: TRBV4-2
cdr3_nt: TGTGCCAGCAGCCAAGAATTGGGGGGGCCTAACTATGGCTACACCTTC
cdr3_aa: CASSQELGGPNYGYTF

clone_size: -
d_call: TRBD2
j_call: TRBJ2-3
v_call: TRBV27
cdr3_nt: TGTGCCAGCAGGAAACTAGCGGGAGGTAATACGCAGTATTTT
cdr3_aa: CASRKLAGGNTQYF

clone_size: -
d_call: -
j_call: TRBJ1-2
v_call: TRBV30
cdr3_nt: TGTGCCTGGGTCTTTGGTGGAAATGGCTACACCTTC
cdr3_aa: CAWVFGGNGYTF

clone_size: -
d_call: TRBD1
j_call: TRBJ2-5
v_call: TRBV6-6
cdr3_nt: TGTGCCAGCAGTTACTCGGACAGGGGGCTAGAGACCCAGTACTTC
cdr3_aa: CASSYSDRGLETQYF

clone_size: -
d_call: TRBD1
j_call: TRBJ2-1
v_call: TRBV2
cdr3_nt: TGTGCCAGCAGTCCCATCCTGAGGGACAGGGGGTTCGGCCTTGAGCAGTTCTTC
cdr3_aa: CASSPILRDRGFGLEQFF

clone_size: -
d_call: -
j_call: TRBJ1-1
v_call: TRBV14
cdr3_nt: TGTGCCAGCAGCCAGGGGGGCAACACTGAAGCTTTCTTT
cdr3_aa: CASSQGGNTEAFF

clone_size: once
d_call: TRBD2
j_call: TRBJ2-3
v_call: TRBV18
cdr3_nt: TGTGCCAGCTCACCGGTAGCGGGGGGGCAAGTCACAGATACGCAGTATTTT
cdr3_aa: CASSPVAGGQVTDTQYF

clone_size: -
d_call: -
j_call: TRBJ1-1
v_call: TRBV18
cdr3_nt: TGTGCCAGCTCACCAACGGACACGGGGAACACTGAAGCTTTCTTT
cdr3_aa: CASSPTDTGNTEAFF

clone_size: -
d_call: -
j_call: TRBJ1-1
v_call: TRBV5-4
cdr3_nt: TGTGCCAGCAGCTTGCCGCGGGGGGCGTTTGACACTGAAGCTTTCTTT
cdr3_aa: CASSLPRGAFDTEAFF

clone_size: once
d_call: TRBD2
j_call: TRBJ2-1
v_call: TRBV7-2
cdr3_nt: TGTGCCAGCAGGTTAGCGGGAGGGCCTTACAATGAGCAGTTCTTC
cdr3_aa: CASRLAGGPYNEQFF

clone_size: -
d_call: TRBD1
j_call: TRBJ1-1
v_call: TRBV7-2
cdr3_nt: TGTGCCAGCACCATACGACAGGGAGGAAGGACTGAAGCTTTCTTT
cdr3_aa: CASTIRQGGRTEAFF

clone_size: -
d_call: TRBD2
j_call: TRBJ2-7
v_call: TRBV11-2
cdr3_nt: TGTGCCAGCAGCCCCGGACTAGCCCACGAGCAGTACTTC
cdr3_aa: CASSPGLAHEQYF

clone_size: -
d_call: TRBD1
j_call: TRBJ2-7
v_call: TRBV6-5
cdr3_nt: TGTGCCAGCAGTGACAGACAGGGGGCGCGGGAGCAGTACTTC
cdr3_aa: CASSDRQGAREQYF

clone_size: -
d_call: -
j_call: TRBJ2-7
v_call: TRBV7-2
cdr3_nt: TGTGCCAGCAGCTTGGTCGGGACGGGGTCCTACGAGCAGTACTTC
cdr3_aa: CASSLVGTGSYEQYF

clone_size: once
d_call: -
j_call: TRBJ1-2
v_call: TRBV18
cdr3_nt: TGTGCCAGCTCATCACCGGTCGGCTTGACGGCGCTAGGGGATGACGGCTACACCTTC
cdr3_aa: CASSSPVGLTALGDDGYTF

clone_size: -
d_call: -
j_call: TRBJ1-1
v_call: TRBV5-1
cdr3_nt: TGCGCCAGCAGCTTACCCAAGGGGGGGTACACTGAAGCTTTCTTT
cdr3_aa: CASSLPKGGYTEAFF

clone_size: few
d_call: -
j_call: TRBJ1-1
v_call: TRBV11-2
cdr3_nt: TGTGCCAGCAGCTTCGCTGGTACTGAAGCTTTCTTT
cdr3_aa: CASSFAGTEAFF

clone_size: -
d_call: TRBD1
j_call: TRBJ2-7
v_call: TRBV6-5
cdr3_nt: TGTGCCAGCAGTTCCACCGGGACAGGGAACTACGAGCAGTACTTC
cdr3_aa: CASSSTGTGNYEQYF

clone_size: -
d_call: -
j_call: TRBJ2-3
v_call: TRBV29-1
cdr3_nt: TGCAGCGTTGGAGCCCTAGCGCTCACAGATACGCAGTATTTT
cdr3_aa: CSVGALALTDTQYF

clone_size: -
d_call: -
j_call: TRBJ2-3
v_call: TRBV7-3
cdr3_nt: TGTGCCAGCAGCTTCTTTGGGGAAAATACGCAGTATTTT
cdr3_aa: CASSFFGENTQYF

clone_size: once
d_call: -
j_call: TRBJ2-3
v_call: TRBV6-5
cdr3_nt: TGTGCCAGCAGTTACACAGGGTTAGGCACAGATACGCAGTATTTT
cdr3_aa: CASSYTGLGTDTQYF

clone_size: -
d_call: -
j_call: TRBJ2-3
v_call: TRBV4-1
cdr3_nt: TGCGCCAGCAGCCAAGAGGCCCCCGCGGGGTTAAGCACAGATACGCAGTATTTT
cdr3_aa: CASSQEAPAGLSTDTQYF

clone_size: -
d_call: -
j_call: TRBJ2-2
v_call: TRBV18
cdr3_nt: TGTGCCAGCTCACCTATACTCGGGAACACCGGGGAGCTGTTTTTT
cdr3_aa: CASSPILGNTGELFF

clone_size: -
d_call: -
j_call: TRBJ1-6
v_call: TRBV5-6
cdr3_nt: TGTGCCAGCAGCTGGGGTCCCGGGTCTAATTCACCCCTCCACTTT
cdr3_aa: CASSWGPGSNSPLHF

clone_size: -
d_call: -
j_call: TRBJ1-1
v_call: TRBV7-9
cdr3_nt: TGTGCCAGCAGCTTAGGTGATGGGGGCTACCTTGAAGCTTTCTTT
cdr3_aa: CASSLGDGGYLEAFF

clone_size: -
d_call: -
j_call: TRBJ2-3
v_call: TRBV4-2
cdr3_nt: TGTGCCAGCAGCCAAGATTTAGGGGGGGGCACAGATACGCAGTATTTT
cdr3_aa: CASSQDLGGGTDTQYF